This TCR beta chain was recovered during a study of human versus mouse CDR3 diversity and MHC coevolution. This table comes from immunoSEQ multiplex PCR, and its TCRdb copy is limited to in-frame clones, with some not included. The sample shows around 74,000 clones, roughly 92% of them seen only once. Notes on the study in general: Mice had fewer CDR3 deletions and insertions than humans on average.

Of note for this clone: Its target is unknown.

Material for sequencing was naive CD4+ T cells from blood. Stated subset: CD45RO-negative CD62L-positive naive CD4 T cells. This sequence was found in a person between 25 and 70 years old in good health.

In DNA form, the CDR3 reads TGTGCCAGCAGCTCAGACGGGGCTGAAGCTTTCTTT. Residues: CASSSDGAEAFF. This chain joins TRBV7-9 and TRBJ1-1, with D hard to call. Germline V CDR1 and CDR2: SEHNR, FQNEAQ (reference sequence). The CDR3 contains 12 residues. V shed 4 bases and J shed 6 bases, with 9 bases lying between them.